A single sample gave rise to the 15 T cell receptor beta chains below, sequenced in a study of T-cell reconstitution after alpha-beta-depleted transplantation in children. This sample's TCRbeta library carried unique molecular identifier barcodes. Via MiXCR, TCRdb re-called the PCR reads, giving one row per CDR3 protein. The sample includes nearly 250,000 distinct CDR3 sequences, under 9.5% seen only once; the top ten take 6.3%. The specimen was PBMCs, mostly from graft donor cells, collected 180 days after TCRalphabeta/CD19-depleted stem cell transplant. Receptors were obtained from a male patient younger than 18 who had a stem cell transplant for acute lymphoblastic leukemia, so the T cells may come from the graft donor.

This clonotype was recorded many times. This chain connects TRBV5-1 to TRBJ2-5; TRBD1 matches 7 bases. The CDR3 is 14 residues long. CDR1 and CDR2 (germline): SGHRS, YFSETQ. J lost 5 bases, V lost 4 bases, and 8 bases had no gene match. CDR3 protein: CASSIGGVGETQYF. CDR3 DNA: TGCGCCAGCAGCATAGGGGGCGTGGGGGAGACCCAGTACTTC.

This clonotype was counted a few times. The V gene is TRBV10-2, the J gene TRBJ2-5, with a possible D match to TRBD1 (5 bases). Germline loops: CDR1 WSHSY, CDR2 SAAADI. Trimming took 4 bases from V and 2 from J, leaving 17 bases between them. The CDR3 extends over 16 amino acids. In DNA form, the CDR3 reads TGCGCCAGCAGTGGACTCGAACGGACAAGACAAGAGACCCAGTACTTC. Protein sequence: CASSGLERTRQETQYF.

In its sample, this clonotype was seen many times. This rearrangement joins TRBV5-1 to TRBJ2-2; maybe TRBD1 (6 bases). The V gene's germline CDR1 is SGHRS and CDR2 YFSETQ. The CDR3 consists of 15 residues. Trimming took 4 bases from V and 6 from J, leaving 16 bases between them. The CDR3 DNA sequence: TGCGCCAGCAGCGCAGAGGGACACCGCTCCGGGGAGCTGTTTTTT. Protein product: CASSAEGHRSGELFF. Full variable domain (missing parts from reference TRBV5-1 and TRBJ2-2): KAGVTQTPRYLIKTRGQQVTLSCSPISGHRSVSWYQQTPGQGLQFLFEYFSETQRNKGNFPGRFSGRQFSNSRSEMNVSTLELGDSALYLCASSAEGHRSGELFFGEGSRLTVL.

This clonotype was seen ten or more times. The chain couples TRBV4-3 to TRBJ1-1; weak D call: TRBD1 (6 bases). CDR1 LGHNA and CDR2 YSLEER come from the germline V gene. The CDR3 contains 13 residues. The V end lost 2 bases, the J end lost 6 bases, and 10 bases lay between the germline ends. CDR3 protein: CASSQTGLSEAFF. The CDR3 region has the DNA TGCGCCAGCAGCCAAACAGGGTTATCTGAAGCTTTCTTT.

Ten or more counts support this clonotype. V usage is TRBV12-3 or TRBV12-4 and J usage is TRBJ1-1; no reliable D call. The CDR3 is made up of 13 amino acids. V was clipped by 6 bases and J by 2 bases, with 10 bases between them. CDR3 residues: CASRLQPNTEAFF. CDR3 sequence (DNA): TGTGCCAGCAGACTACAGCCTAACACTGAAGCTTTCTTT.

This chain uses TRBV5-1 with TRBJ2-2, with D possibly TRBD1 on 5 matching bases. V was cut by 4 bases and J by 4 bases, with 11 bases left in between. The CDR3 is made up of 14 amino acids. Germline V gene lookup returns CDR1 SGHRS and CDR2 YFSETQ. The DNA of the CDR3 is TGCGCCAGCAGCCCGCAGGGTGCCACCGGGGAGCTGTTTTTT. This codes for CASSPQGATGELFF.

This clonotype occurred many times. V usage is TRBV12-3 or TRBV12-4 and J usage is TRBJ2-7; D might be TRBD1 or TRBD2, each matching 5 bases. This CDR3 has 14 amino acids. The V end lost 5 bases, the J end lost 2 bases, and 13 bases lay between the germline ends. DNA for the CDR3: TGTGCCAGCAGTGCCCGGGACGGGGCCTACGAGCAGTACTTC. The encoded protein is CASSARDGAYEQYF.

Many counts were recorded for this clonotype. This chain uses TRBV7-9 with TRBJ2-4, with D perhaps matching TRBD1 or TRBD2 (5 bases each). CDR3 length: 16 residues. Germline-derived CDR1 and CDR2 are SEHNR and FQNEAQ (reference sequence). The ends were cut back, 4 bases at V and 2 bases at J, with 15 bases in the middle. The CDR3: CASSSRGQGPKNIQYF. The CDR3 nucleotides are TGTGCCAGCAGCTCCAGAGGGCAGGGCCCCAAAAACATTCAGTACTTC.

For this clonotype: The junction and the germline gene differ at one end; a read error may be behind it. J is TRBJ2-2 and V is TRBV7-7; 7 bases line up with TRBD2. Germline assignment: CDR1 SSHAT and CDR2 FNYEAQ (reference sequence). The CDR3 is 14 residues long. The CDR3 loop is CASSRSGTTGELFF. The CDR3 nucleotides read TGTGCTAGCAGCCGCAGCGGGACCACCGGGGAGCTGTTTTTT.

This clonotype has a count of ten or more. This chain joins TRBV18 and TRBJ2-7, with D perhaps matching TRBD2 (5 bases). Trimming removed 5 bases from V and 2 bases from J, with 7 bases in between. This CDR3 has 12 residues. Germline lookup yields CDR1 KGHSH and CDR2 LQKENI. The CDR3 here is CASSGRPYEQYF. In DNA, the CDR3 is TGTGCCAGCTCAGGGAGACCCTACGAGCAGTACTTC.

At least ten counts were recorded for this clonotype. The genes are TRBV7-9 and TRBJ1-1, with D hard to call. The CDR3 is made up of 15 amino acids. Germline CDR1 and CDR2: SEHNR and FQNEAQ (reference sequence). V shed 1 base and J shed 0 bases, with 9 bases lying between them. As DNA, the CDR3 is TGTGCCAGCAGCTTAGTTATAAACTTGAACACTGAAGCTTTCTTT. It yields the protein CASSLVINLNTEAFF. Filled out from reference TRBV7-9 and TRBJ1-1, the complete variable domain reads DTGVSQNPRHKITKRGQNVTFRCDPISEHNRLYWYRQTLGQGPEFLTYFQNEAQLEKSRLLSDRFSAERPKGSFSTLEIQRTEQGDSAMYLCASSLVINLNTEAFFGQGTRLTVV.

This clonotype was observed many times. CDR3 residues: CASSFQNEQFF. CDR3 nucleotides: TGTGCCAGCAGTTTCCAGAACGAGCAGTTCTTC. The J gene is TRBJ2-1, the V gene TRBV12-3 or TRBV12-4; the D is unclear. V was clipped by 3 bases and J by 10 bases, with 7 bases between them. The CDR3 is 11 residues long.

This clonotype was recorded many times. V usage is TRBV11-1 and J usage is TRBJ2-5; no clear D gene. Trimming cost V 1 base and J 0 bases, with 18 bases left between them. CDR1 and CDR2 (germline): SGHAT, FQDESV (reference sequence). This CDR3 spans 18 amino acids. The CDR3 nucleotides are TGTGCCAGCAGCTTAGGTACTGGTGGGGATAGGAACCAAGAGACCCAGTACTTC. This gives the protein CASSLGTGGDRNQETQYF.

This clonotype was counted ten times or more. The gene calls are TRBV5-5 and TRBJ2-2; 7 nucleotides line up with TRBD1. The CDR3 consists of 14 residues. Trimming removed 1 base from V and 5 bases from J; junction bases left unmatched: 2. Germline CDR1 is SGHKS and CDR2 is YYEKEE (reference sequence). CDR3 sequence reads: CASSLNRGTGELFF. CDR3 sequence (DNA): TGTGCCAGCAGCTTGAACAGGGGAACCGGGGAGCTGTTTTTT.

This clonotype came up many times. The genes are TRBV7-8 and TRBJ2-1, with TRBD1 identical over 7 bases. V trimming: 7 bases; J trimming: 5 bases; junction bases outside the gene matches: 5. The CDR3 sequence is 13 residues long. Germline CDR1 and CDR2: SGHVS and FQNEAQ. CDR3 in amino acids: CASTPTGDNEQFF. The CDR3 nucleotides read TGTGCCAGCACACCAACAGGGGACAATGAGCAGTTCTTC.